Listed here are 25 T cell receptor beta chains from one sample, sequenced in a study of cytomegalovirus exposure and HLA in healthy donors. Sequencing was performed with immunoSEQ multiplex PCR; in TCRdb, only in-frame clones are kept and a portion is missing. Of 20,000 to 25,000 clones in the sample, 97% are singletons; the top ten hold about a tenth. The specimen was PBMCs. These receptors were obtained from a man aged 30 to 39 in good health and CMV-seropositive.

CDR3 residues: CAPSEGTGVYEQYF. DNA for the CDR3: TGTGCCCCTTCGGAGGGGACAGGGGTCTACGAGCAGTACTTC. The J gene is TRBJ2-7, the V gene TRBV19, with 10 bases aligning to TRBD1. J was trimmed by 3 bases and V by 11 bases; bases with no gene match: 10. The CDR3 extends over 14 amino acids. Looked up from germline, CDR1 is LNHDA and CDR2 is SQIVND (reference sequence). Together with reference TRBV19 and TRBJ2-7, the CDR3 gives the full variable domain: DGGITQSPKYLFRKEGQNVTLSCEQNLNHDAMYWYRQDPGQGLRLIYYSQIVNDFQKGDIAEGYSVSREKKESFPLTVTSAQKNPTAFYLCAPSEGTGVYEQYFGPGTRLTVT.

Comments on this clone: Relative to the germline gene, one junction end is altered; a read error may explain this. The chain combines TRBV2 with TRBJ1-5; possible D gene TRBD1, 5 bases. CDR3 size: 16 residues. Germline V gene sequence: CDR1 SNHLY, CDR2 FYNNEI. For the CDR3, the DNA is TGTGCCAGCAGGGGGACTCCGGTTGGGCTAAATCGGCCCCAGCATTTT. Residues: CASRGTPVGLNRPQHF.

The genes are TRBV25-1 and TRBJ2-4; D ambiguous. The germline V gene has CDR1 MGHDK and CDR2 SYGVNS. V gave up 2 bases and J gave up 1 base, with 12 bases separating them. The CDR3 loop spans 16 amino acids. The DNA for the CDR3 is TGTGCCAGCAGTGAAGGCGGCAGCCTCGCCAAAAACATTCAGTACTTC. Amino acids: CASSEGGSLAKNIQYF.

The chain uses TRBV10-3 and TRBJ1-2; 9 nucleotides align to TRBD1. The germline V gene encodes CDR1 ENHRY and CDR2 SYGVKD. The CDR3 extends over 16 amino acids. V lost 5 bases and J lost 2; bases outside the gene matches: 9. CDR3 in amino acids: CAISQGYGQGNYGYTF. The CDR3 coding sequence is TGTGCCATCAGTCAAGGCTACGGACAGGGGAACTATGGCTACACCTTC.

The CDR3 DNA reads as TGTGCCAGCAGTGATGTTAGGGGAGCCAAAAACATTCAGTACTTC. Translating it yields CASSDVRGAKNIQYF. This rearrangement joins TRBV6-1 to TRBJ2-4; TRBD1 is a possible D gene (5 bases). The CDR3 totals 15 residues. V was cut by 3 bases and J by 0 bases, with 9 bases left in between. Germline loops: CDR1 MNHNS, CDR2 SASEGT.

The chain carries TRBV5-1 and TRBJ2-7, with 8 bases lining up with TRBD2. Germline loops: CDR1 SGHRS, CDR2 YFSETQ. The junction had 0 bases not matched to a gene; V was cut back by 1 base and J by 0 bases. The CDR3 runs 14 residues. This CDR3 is CASSLSGSSYEQYF. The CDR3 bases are TGCGCCAGCAGCTTGAGCGGGAGCTCCTACGAGCAGTACTTC.

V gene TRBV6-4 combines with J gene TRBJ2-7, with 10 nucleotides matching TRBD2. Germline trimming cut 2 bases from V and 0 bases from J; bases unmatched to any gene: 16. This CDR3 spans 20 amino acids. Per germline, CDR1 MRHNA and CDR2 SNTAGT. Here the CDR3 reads CASSDNRRTSGGGSSYEQYF. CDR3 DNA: TGTGCCAGCAGTGACAATAGAAGGACTAGCGGAGGAGGGAGCTCCTACGAGCAGTACTTC.

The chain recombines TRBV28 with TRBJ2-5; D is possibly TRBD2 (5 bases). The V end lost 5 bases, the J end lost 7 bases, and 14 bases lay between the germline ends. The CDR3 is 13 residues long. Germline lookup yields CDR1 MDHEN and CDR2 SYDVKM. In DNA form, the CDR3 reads TGTGCCAGCAGTACGGAGGCTTTTGGGACCCAGTACTTC. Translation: CASSTEAFGTQYF.

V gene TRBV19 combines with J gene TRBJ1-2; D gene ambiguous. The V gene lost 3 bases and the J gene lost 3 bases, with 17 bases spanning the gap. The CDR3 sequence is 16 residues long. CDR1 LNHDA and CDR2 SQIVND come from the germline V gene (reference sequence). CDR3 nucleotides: TGTGCCAGTAGTATCCCACTCCCCCGAGTGGACTATGGCTACACCTTC. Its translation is CASSIPLPRVDYGYTF.

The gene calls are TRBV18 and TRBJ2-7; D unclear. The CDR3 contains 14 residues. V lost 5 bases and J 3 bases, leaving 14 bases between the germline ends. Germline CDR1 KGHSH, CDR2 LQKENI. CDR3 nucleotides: TGTGCCAGCTCAGGTATAGATTTCATCTACGAGCAGTACTTC. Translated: CASSGIDFIYEQYF.

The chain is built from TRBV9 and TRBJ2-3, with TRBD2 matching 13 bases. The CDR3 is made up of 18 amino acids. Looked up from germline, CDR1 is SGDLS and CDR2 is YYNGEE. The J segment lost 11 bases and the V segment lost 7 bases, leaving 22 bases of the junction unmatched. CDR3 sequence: CASSPGQGTSGTWYGQYF. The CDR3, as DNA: TGTGCCAGCTCCCCGGGACAGGGGACTAGCGGGACGTGGTACGGGCAGTATTTT.

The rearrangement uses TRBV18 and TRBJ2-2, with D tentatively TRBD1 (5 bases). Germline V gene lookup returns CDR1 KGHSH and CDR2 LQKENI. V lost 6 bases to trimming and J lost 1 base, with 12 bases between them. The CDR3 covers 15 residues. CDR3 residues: CASSPDIGNTGELFF. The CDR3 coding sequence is TGTGCCAGCTCCCCGGACATCGGGAACACCGGGGAGCTGTTTTTT.

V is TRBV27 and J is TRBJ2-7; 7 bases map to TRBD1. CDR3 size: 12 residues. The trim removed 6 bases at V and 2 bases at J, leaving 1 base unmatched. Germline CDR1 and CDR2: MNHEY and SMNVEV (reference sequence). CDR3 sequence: CASRTGPYEQYF. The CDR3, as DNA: TGTGCCAGCAGGACAGGGCCCTACGAGCAGTACTTC.

DNA for the CDR3: TGCGCCAGCAGCTTAAGTTATAGCGCTGAAGCTTTCTTT. Its protein is CASSLSYSAEAFF. J is TRBJ1-1 and V is TRBV4-1; D not certain. This CDR3 has 13 amino acids. V was clipped by 5 bases and J by 6 bases, with 13 bases between them. CDR1 is MGHRA and CDR2 is YSYEKL in the germline V gene.

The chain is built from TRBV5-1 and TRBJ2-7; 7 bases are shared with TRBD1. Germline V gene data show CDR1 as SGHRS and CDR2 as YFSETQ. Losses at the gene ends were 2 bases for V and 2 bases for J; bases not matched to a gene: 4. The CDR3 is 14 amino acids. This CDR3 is CASSLQGTAYEQYF. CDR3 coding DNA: TGCGCCAGCAGCTTACAGGGGACGGCCTACGAGCAGTACTTC.

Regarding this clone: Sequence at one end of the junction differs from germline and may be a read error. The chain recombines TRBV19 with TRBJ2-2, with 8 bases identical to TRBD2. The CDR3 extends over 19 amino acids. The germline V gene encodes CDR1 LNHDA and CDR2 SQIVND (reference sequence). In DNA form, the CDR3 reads TGTGCCAGTAGTCCCGGGAGGGCTAGCGGGTTCCCGAAGACCGGGGAGCTGTTTTTT. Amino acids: CASSPGRASGFPKTGELFF.

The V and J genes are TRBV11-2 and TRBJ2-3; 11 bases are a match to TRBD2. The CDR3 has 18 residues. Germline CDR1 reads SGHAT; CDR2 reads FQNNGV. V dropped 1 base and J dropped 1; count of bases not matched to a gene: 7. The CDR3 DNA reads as TGTGCCAGCAGCTTAGGACTAGCGGGGACCCGGCGCACAGATACGCAGTATTTT. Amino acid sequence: CASSLGLAGTRRTDTQYF.

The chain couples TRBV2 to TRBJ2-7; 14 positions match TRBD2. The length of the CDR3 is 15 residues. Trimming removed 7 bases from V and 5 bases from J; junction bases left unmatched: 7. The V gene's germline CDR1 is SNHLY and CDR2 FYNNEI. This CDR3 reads CASKPGLAGVHEQYF. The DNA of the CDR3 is TGTGCCAGCAAACCGGGACTAGCGGGAGTACACGAGCAGTACTTC.

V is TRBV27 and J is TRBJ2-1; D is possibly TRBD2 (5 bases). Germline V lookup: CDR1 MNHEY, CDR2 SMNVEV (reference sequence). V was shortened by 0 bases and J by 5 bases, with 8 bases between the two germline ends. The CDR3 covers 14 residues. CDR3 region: CASSLSKLDNEQFF. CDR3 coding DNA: TGTGCCAGCAGTTTATCGAAACTAGACAATGAGCAGTTCTTC.

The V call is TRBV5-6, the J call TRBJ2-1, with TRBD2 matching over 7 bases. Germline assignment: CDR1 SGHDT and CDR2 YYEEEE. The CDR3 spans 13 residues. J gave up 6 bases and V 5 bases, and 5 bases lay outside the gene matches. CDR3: CASRRAGFNEQFF. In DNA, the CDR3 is TGTGCCAGCAGACGAGCGGGATTCAATGAGCAGTTCTTC.

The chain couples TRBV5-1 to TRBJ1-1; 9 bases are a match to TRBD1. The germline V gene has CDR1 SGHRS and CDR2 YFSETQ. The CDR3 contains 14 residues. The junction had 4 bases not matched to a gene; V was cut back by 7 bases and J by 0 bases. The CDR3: CASGNRGLNTEAFF. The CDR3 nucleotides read TGCGCCAGCGGGAACAGGGGGCTGAACACTGAAGCTTTCTTT.

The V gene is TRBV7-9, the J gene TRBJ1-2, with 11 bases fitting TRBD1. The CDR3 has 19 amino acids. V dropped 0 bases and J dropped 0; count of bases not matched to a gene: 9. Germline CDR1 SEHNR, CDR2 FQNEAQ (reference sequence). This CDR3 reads CASSLALADRGLPNYGYTF. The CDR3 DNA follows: TGTGCCAGCAGCTTAGCACTCGCGGACAGGGGGCTTCCTAACTATGGCTACACCTTC.

CDR3 in amino acids: CASSSQGLPGETQYF. The CDR3 DNA is TGTGCCAGCAGCTCTCAGGGGTTACCAGGGGAGACCCAGTACTTC. This chain links TRBV7-2 with TRBJ2-5, with D perhaps TRBD1 (6 bases). V shed 4 bases and J shed 5 bases, with 17 bases lying between them. Germline CDR1 reads SGHTA; CDR2 reads FQGNSA. The CDR3 extends over 15 amino acids.

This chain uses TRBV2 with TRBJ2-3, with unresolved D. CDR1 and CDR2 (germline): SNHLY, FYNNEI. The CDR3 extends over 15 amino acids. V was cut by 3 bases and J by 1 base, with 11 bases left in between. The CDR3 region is CASSDRSPRTDTQYF. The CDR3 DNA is TGTGCCAGCAGTGATCGGAGTCCACGCACAGATACGCAGTATTTT.

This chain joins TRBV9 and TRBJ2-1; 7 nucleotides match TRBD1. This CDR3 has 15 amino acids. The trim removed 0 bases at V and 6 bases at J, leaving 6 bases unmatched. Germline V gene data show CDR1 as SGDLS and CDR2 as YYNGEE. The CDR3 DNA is TGTGCCAGCAGCGTAGCTCAGGGGGTAGGCAATGAGCAGTTCTTC. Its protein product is CASSVAQGVGNEQFF.